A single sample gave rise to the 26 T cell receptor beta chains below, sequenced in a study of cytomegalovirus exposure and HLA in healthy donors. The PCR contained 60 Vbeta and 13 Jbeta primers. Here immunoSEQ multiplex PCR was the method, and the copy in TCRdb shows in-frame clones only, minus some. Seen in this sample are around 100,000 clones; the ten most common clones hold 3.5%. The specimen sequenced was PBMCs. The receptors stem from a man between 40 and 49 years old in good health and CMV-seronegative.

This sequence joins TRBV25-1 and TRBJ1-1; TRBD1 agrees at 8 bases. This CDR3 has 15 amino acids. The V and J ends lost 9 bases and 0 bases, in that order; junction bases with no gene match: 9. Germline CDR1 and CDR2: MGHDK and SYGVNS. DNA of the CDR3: TGTGCCAGAGAGACAGGGGTGGTTATGAACACTGAAGCTTTCTTT. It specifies CARETGVVMNTEAFF.

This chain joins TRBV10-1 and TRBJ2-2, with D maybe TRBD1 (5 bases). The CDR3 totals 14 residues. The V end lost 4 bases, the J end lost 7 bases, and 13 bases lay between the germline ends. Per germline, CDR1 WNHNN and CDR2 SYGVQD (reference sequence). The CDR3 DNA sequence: TGCGCCAGCAGTGTCGGCAGGGCCGACGGGGAGCTGTTTTTT. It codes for CASSVGRADGELFF.

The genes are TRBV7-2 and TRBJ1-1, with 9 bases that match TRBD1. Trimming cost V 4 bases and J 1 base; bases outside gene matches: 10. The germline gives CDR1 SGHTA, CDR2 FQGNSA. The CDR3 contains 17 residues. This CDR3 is CASSSPESTGGNTEAFF. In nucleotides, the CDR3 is TGTGCCAGCAGCTCCCCAGAATCGACAGGGGGGAACACTGAAGCTTTCTTT.

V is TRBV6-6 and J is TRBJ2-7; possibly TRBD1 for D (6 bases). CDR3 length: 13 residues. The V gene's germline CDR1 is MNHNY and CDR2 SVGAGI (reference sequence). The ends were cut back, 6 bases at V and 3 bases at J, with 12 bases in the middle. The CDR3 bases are TGTGCCAGCAGCCAAGACAGGAACTACGAGCAGTACTTC. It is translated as CASSQDRNYEQYF.

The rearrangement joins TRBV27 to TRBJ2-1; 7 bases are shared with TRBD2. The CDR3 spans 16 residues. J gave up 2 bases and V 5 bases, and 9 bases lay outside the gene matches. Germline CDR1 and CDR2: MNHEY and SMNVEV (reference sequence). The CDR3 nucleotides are TGTGCCAGCAGTACCTCGACTAGCTTCCCCTACAATGAGCAGTTCTTC. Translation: CASSTSTSFPYNEQFF.

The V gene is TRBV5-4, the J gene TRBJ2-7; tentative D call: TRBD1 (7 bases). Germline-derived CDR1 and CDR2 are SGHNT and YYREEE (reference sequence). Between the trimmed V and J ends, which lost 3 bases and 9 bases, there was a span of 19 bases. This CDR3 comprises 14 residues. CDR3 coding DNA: TGTGCCAGCAGCTGGAAGGGCCAGGGGGGTACGCAGTACTTC. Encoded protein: CASSWKGQGGTQYF.

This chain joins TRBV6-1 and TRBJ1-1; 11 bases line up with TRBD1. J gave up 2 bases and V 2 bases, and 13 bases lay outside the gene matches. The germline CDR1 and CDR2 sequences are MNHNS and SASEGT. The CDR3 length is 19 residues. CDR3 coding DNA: TGTGCCAGCAGTGAAATCTCGGGGACAGGGGGACCTTATAACACTGAAGCTTTCTTT. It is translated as CASSEISGTGGPYNTEAFF.

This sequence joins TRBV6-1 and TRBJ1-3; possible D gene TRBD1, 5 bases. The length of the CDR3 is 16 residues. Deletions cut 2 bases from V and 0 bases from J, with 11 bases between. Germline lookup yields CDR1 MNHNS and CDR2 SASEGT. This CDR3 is CASSEYGANSGNTIYF. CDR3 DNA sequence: TGTGCCAGCAGTGAATATGGGGCAAACTCTGGAAACACCATATATTTT.

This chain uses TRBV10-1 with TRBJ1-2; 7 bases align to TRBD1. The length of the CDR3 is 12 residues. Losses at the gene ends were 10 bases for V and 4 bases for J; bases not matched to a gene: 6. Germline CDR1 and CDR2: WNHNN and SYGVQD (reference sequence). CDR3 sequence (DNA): TGCGCCAATAGGACAGGAGCCTATGGCTACACCTTC. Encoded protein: CANRTGAYGYTF.

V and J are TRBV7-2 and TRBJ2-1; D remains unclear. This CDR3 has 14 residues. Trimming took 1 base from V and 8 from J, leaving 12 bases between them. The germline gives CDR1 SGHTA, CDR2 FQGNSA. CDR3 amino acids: CASSLGLPFDEQFF. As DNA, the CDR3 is TGTGCCAGCAGCTTAGGACTCCCATTCGATGAGCAGTTCTTC.

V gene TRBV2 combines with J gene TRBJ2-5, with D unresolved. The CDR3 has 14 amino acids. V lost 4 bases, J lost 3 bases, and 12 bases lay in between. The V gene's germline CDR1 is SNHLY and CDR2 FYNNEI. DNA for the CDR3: TGTGCCAGCAGTGCAGGTACTCTTAAAGAGACCCAGTACTTC. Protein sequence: CASSAGTLKETQYF.

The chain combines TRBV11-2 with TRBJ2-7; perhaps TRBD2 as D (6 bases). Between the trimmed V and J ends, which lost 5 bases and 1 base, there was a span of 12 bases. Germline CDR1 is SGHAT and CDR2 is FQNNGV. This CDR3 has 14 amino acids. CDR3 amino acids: CASSPGTLSYEQYF. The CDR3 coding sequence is TGTGCCAGCAGCCCGGGGACTCTTTCCTACGAGCAGTACTTC.

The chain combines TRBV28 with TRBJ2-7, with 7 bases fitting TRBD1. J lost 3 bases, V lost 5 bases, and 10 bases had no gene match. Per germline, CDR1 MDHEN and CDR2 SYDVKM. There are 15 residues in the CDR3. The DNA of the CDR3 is TGTGCCAGCAGTCCGGAGGACAGGTTTCTCTACGAGCAGTACTTC. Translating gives CASSPEDRFLYEQYF.

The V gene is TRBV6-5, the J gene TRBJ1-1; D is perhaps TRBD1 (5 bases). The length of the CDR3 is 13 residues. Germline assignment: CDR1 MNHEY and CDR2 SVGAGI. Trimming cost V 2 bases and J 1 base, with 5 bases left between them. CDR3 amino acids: CASSYDRNTEAFF. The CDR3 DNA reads TGTGCCAGCAGTTACGACAGGAACACTGAAGCTTTCTTT.

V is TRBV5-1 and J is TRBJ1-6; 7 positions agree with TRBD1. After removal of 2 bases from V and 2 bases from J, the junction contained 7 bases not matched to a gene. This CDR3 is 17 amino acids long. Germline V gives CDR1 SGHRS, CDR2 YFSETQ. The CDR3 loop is CASSLDTGTAYNSPLHF. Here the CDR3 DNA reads TGCGCCAGCAGCTTAGATACCGGGACAGCCTATAATTCACCCCTCCACTTT. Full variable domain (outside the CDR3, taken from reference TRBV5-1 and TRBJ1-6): KAGVTQTPRYLIKTRGQQVTLSCSPISGHRSVSWYQQTPGQGLQFLFEYFSETQRNKGNFPGRFSGRQFSNSRSEMNVSTLELGDSALYLCASSLDTGTAYNSPLHFGNGTRLTVT.

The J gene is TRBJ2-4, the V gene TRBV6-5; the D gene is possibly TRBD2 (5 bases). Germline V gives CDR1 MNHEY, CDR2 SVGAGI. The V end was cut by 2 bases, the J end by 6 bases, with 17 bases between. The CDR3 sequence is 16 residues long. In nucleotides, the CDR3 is TGTGCCAGCAGTTACGGACCCCCGGGGATCGGAAACATTCAGTACTTC. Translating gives CASSYGPPGIGNIQYF.

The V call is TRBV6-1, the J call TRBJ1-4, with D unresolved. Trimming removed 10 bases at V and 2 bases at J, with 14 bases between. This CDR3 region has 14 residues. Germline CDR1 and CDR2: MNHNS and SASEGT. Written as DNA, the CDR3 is TGTGCCACCCAGCCGGGTCTCACTAATGAAAAACTGTTTTTT. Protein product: CATQPGLTNEKLFF.

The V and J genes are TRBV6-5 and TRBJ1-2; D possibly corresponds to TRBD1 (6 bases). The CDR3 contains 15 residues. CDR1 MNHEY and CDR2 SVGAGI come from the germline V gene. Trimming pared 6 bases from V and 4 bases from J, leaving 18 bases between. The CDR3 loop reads CASSSPTQGFYGYTF. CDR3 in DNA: TGTGCCAGCAGCAGTCCTACACAGGGATTCTATGGCTACACCTTC.

CDR3 in DNA: TGCGCCAGCGGGAGCGGGACAGATACGCAGTATTTT. Protein product: CASGSGTDTQYF. The rearrangement uses TRBV10-2 and TRBJ2-3; D is possibly TRBD2 (6 bases). Trimming took off 8 bases at V and 3 bases at J, with 9 bases between the two ends. The CDR3 loop spans 12 amino acids. The V gene's germline CDR1 is WSHSY and CDR2 SAAADI.

CDR3 DNA sequence: TGTGCCAGCAGCCGGGACAGATCTAATGAAAAACTGTTTTTT. Translation: CASSRDRSNEKLFF. This chain links TRBV7-9 with TRBJ1-4; 7 bases align to TRBD1. Trimming cost V 5 bases and J 3 bases; bases outside gene matches: 3. The germline V gene encodes CDR1 SEHNR and CDR2 FQNEAQ (reference sequence). The CDR3 loop spans 14 amino acids.

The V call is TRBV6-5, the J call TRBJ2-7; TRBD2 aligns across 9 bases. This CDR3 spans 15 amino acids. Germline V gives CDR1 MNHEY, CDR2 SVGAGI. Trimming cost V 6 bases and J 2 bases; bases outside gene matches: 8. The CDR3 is CASRATSGPAYEQYF. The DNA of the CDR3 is TGTGCCAGCAGGGCTACTAGCGGGCCCGCCTACGAGCAGTACTTC.

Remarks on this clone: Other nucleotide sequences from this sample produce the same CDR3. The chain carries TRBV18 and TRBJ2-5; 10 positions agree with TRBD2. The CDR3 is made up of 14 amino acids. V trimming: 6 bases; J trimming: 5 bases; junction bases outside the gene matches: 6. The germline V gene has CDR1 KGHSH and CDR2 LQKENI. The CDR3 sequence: CASSPTSGEETQYF. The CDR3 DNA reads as TGTGCCAGCTCCCCAACTAGCGGGGAGGAGACCCAGTACTTC.

The CDR3, as DNA: TGTGCCAGCAGCTTAGCTCAGGGGCGGGTCTATGGCTACACCTTC. It is translated as CASSLAQGRVYGYTF. The V and J genes are TRBV7-6 and TRBJ1-2; a possible D gene is TRBD1 (6 bases). V shed 0 bases and J shed 4 bases, with 12 bases lying between them. The CDR3 sequence is 15 residues long. The germline V gene encodes CDR1 SGHVS and CDR2 FNYEAQ.

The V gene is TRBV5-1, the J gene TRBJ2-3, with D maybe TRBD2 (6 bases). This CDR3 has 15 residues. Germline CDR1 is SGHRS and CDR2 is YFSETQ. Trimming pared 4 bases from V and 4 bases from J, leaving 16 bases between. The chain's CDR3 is CASSPLDGGADTQYF. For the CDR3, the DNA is TGCGCCAGCAGCCCCTTGGACGGAGGGGCAGATACGCAGTATTTT.

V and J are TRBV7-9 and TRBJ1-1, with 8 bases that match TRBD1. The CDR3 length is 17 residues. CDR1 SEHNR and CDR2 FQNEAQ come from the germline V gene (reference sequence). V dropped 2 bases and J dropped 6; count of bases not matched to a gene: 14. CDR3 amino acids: CASSLNLLGQGVPEAFF. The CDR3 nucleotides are TGTGCCAGCAGCTTAAATTTACTAGGACAGGGTGTCCCTGAAGCTTTCTTT.

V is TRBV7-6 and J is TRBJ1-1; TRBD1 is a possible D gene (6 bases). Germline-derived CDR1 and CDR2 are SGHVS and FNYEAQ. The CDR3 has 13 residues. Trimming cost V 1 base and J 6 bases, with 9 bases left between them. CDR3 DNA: TGTGCCAGCAGCTTAGTAGGGGGGGCTGAAGCTTTCTTT. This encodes CASSLVGGAEAFF.